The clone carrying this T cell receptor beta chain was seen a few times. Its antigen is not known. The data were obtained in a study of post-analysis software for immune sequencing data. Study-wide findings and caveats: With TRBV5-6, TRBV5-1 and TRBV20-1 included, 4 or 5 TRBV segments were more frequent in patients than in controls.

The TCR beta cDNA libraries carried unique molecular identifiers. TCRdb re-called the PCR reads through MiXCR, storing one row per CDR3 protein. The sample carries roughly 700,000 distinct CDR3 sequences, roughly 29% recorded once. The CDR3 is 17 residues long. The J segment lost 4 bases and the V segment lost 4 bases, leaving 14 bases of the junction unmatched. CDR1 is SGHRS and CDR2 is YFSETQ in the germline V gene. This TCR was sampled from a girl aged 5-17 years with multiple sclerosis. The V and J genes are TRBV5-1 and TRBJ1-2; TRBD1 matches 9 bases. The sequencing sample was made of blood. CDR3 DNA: TGCGCCAGCAGCCCAGGGGACAGGGAATTGTTTAGCTATGGCTACACCTTC. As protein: CASSPGDRELFSYGYTF.